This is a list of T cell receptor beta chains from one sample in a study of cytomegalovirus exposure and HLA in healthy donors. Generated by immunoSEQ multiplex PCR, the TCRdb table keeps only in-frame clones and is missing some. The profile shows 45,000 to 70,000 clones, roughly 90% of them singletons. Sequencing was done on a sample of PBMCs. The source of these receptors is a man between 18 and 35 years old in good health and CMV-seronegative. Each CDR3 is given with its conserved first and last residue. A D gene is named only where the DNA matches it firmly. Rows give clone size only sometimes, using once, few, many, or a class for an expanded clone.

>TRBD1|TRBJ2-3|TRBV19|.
CATRRQGHTDTQYF
TGTGCCACCCGCCGACAGGGACACACAGATACGCAGTATTTT
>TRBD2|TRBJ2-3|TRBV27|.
CASSSPGLAGGTDTQYF
TGTGCCAGCAGTTCTCCCGGACTAGCGGGCGGAACAGATACGCAGTATTTT
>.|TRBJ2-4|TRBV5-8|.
CASSYDNHIQYF
TGTGCCAGCAGCTACGACAACCACATTCAGTACTTC
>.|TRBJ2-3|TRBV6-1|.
CASSVFSASTDTQYF
TGTGCCAGCAGTGTATTTAGCGCTAGCACAGATACGCAGTATTTT
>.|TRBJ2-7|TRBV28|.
CASSSPGDTYEQYF
TGTGCCAGCAGTTCGCCAGGGGATACCTACGAGCAGTACTTC
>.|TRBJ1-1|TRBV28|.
CASKPMNTEAFF
TGTGCCAGCAAGCCCATGAACACTGAAGCTTTCTTT
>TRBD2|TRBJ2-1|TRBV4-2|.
CASSQELASGSGEQFF
TGTGCCAGCAGCCAAGAGCTAGCTAGCGGGAGCGGTGAGCAGTTCTTC
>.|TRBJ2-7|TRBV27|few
CASSLSPHNYEQYF
TGTGCCAGCAGTTTATCCCCACACAACTACGAGCAGTACTTC
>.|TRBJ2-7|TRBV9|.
CASSGHDSDSYEQYF
TGTGCCAGCAGCGGCCATGACAGCGACTCCTACGAGCAGTACTTC
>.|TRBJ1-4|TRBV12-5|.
CASGLGRGDEKLFF
TGTGCTAGTGGTTTGGGCAGGGGAGATGAAAAACTGTTTTTT
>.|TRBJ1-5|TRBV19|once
CASRSQPQHF
TGTGCCAGTAGAAGCCAGCCCCAGCATTTT
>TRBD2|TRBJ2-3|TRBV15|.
CATSRRLLAGGLTDTQYF
TGTGCCACCAGCAGACGACTCCTAGCGGGAGGTCTAACAGATACGCAGTATTTT
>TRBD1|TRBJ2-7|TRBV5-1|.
CASSLAPGQIYSTGYEQYF
TGCGCCAGCAGCTTGGCCCCGGGACAGATCTATTCGACGGGCTACGAGCAGTACTTC
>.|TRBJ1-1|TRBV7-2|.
CASSLGFSRNTEAFF
TGTGCCAGCAGCTTAGGTTTTTCCAGGAACACTGAAGCTTTCTTT
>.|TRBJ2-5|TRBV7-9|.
CASSLGQGKETQYF
TGTGCCAGCAGCTTAGGGCAGGGGAAAGAGACCCAGTACTTC
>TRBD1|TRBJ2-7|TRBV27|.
CASGQGDYEQYF
TGTGCCAGCGGACAGGGGGACTACGAGCAGTACTTC
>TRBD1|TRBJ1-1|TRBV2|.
CASMSQGAGEAFF
TGTGCCAGCATGAGCCAGGGGGCGGGTGAAGCTTTCTTT
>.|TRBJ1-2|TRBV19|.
CASSIDVQGPGYTF
TGTGCCAGTAGTATCGATGTACAGGGTCCTGGCTACACCTTC
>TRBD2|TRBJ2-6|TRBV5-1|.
CASKLAGDSGANVLTF
TGCGCCAGCAAACTAGCGGGAGACTCTGGGGCCAACGTCCTGACTTTC
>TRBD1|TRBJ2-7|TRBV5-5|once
CASSLIRGIYEQYF
TGTGCCAGCAGCTTGATCAGGGGGATTTACGAGCAGTACTTC
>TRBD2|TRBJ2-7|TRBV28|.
CASRYAGGTYEQYF
TGTGCCAGCAGGTACGCGGGAGGGACCTACGAGCAGTACTTC
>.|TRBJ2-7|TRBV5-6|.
CASSLARSYEQYF
TGTGCCAGCAGCTTGGCCAGGTCCTACGAGCAGTACTTC
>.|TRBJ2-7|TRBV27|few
CASSFSSETEQYF
TGTGCCAGCAGTTTCTCAAGCGAGACCGAGCAGTACTTC
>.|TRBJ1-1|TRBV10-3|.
CAISGPGSGGMNTEAFF
TGTGCCATCAGTGGTCCGGGGTCGGGGGGCATGAACACTGAAGCTTTCTTT
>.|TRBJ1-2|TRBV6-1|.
CASREPQGAGGYTF
TGTGCCAGCAGAGAACCACAGGGAGCCGGTGGCTACACCTTC
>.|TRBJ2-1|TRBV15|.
CATSGDSPPTGVHEQFF
TGTGCCACCAGCGGAGATTCCCCGCCGACGGGTGTGCATGAGCAGTTCTTC
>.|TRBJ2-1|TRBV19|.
CASSIDPTHNEQFF
TGTGCCAGTAGTATAGACCCCACACACAATGAGCAGTTCTTC
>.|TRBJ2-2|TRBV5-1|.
CASSLGLGTNTGELFF
TGCGCCAGCAGCTTGGGTCTCGGTACGAACACCGGGGAGCTGTTTTTT
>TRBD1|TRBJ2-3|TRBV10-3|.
CAINDGTVTDTQYF
TGTGCCATCAATGATGGGACAGTCACAGATACGCAGTATTTT
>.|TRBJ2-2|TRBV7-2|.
CASSLVVTRGTGELFF
TGTGCCAGCAGCTTAGTCGTGACTAGGGGAACCGGGGAGCTGTTTTTT
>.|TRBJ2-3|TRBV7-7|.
CASSEGVGGGTQYF
TGTGCTAGCAGCGAGGGCGTCGGGGGTGGTACGCAGTATTTT
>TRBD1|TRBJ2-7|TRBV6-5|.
CASKSAGTGVYEQYF
TGTGCCAGCAAGTCCGCCGGGACAGGGGTCTACGAGCAGTACTTC
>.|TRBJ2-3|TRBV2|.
CASSDVSTDTQYF
TGTGCCAGCAGTGACGTAAGCACAGATACGCAGTATTTT
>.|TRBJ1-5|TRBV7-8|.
CASSLGQANQPQHF
TGTGCCAGCAGCTTAGGACAGGCCAATCAGCCCCAGCATTTT
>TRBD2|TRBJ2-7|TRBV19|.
CASSQAGTLYEQYF
TGTGCCAGTAGTCAAGCGGGAACCCTATACGAGCAGTACTTC
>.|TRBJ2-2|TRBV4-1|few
CASSGGTGELFF
TGCGCCAGCAGCGGCGGCACCGGGGAGCTGTTTTTT
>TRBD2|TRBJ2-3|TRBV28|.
CASSLRETSTDTQYF
TGTGCCAGCAGTTTGCGGGAGACTAGCACAGATACGCAGTATTTT
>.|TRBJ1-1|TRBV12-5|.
CASGLEGANTEAFF
TGTGCTAGTGGTTTGGAGGGAGCCAACACTGAAGCTTTCTTT
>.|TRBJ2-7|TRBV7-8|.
CASSLGSQFGIWSEQYF
TGTGCCAGCAGCTTAGGATCCCAGTTCGGCATTTGGAGCGAGCAGTACTTC
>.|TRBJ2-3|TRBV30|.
CAWSLSDTQYF
TGTGCCTGGAGTCTGTCAGATACGCAGTATTTT
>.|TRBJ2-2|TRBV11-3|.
CASSFILGGNTGELFF
TGTGCCAGCAGTTTCATTCTCGGGGGGAACACCGGGGAGCTGTTTTTT
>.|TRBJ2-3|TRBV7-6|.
CASSSISGDTQYF
TGTGCCAGCAGCTCTATATCGGGAGATACGCAGTATTTT
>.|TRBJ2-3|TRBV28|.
CASSTGSTDTQYF
TGTGCCAGCAGTACAGGTAGCACAGATACGCAGTATTTT
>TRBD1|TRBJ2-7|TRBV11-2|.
CASSLGGTGAYEQYF
TGTGCCAGCAGCTTAGGTGGGACAGGGGCCTACGAGCAGTACTTC
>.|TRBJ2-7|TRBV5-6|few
CASSREEGGYEQYF
TGTGCCAGCAGCCGGGAGGAAGGGGGGTACGAGCAGTACTTC
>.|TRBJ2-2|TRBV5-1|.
CASSLAGVNTGELFF
TGCGCCAGCAGCTTGGCCGGGGTCAACACCGGGGAGCTGTTTTTT
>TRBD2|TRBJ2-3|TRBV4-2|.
CASSQGEREADTQYF
TGTGCCAGCAGCCAAGGGGAGCGGGAGGCAGATACGCAGTATTTT
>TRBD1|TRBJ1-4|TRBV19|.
CASTFNRGTNEKLFF
TGTGCCAGTACCTTCAACAGGGGTACTAATGAAAAACTGTTTTTT
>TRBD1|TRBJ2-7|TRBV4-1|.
CASSFQSRDRIGEQYF
TGCGCCAGCAGCTTCCAATCCCGGGACAGGATTGGCGAGCAGTACTTC
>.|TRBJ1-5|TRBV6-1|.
CASSDPGGVPHQPQHF
TGTGCCAGCAGTGACCCGGGGGGAGTGCCCCATCAGCCCCAGCATTTT
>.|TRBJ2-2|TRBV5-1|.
CASSFPDSQTGELFF
TGCGCCAGCAGCTTTCCGGACAGTCAGACCGGGGAGCTGTTTTTT
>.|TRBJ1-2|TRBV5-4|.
CASRPRTVDYGYTF
TGTGCCAGCAGACCACGGACAGTTGACTATGGCTACACCTTC
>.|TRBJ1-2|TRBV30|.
CAWTTGHVGYGYTF
TGTGCCTGGACTACCGGACACGTCGGGTATGGCTACACCTTC
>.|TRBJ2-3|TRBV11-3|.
CASSLSGPADTQYF
TGTGCCAGCAGCTTGTCAGGGCCAGCAGATACGCAGTATTTT
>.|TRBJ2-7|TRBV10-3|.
CASGTSYEQYF
TGTGCCTCCGGGACTTCGTACGAGCAGTACTTC
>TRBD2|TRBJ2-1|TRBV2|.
CASSHATSGRVNEQFF
TGTGCCAGCAGTCACGCGACTAGCGGGAGAGTCAATGAGCAGTTCTTC
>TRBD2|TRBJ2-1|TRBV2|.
CASMGREGHSEQFF
TGTGCCAGCATGGGGAGGGAGGGCCATAGTGAGCAGTTCTTC
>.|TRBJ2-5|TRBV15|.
CATSRDPGEWGQETQYF
TGTGCCACCAGCAGAGATCCAGGGGAGTGGGGGCAAGAGACCCAGTACTTC
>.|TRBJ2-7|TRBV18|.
CASSSLTSYEQYF
TGTGCCAGCTCATCTCTGACTAGCTACGAGCAGTACTTC